Following are 21 T cell receptor beta chains from one sample sequenced in a study of T cells in pancreatic ductal adenocarcinoma. Libraries were prepared by immunoSEQ multiplex PCR; TCRdb keeps only in-frame clonotypes and omits some of them. The sample contains over 85,000 clones, 90% to 95% of which appear only once. Selected pancreatic ductal adenocarcinoma patients had undergone surgery without neoadjuvant therapy. Sequenced: PBMCs. The receptor source for this set is a human donor with pancreatic ductal adenocarcinoma.

The rearrangement joins TRBV10-3 to TRBJ2-7, with D possibly TRBD1 on 6 matching bases. V was cut by 4 bases and J by 6 bases, with 16 bases left in between. This CDR3 has 14 amino acids. The germline V gene has CDR1 ENHRY and CDR2 SYGVKD. Here the CDR3 reads CAISAGTRSSEQYF. In DNA form, the CDR3 reads TGTGCCATCAGTGCCGGGACAAGATCTAGCGAGCAGTACTTC.

Here the CDR3 reads CASGMEPGSTDTQYF. In DNA, the CDR3 is TGTGCCAGCGGCATGGAACCCGGGAGCACAGATACGCAGTATTTT. The V and J genes are TRBV21-1 and TRBJ2-3; TRBD2, as called in the table, went unchecked against the DNA. TRBV21-1 is deemed a pseudogene. The CDR3 runs 15 residues.

This chain links TRBV18 with TRBJ1-5; TRBD1 aligns across 7 bases. Looked up from germline, CDR1 is KGHSH and CDR2 is LQKENI. V shed 4 bases and J 0 bases; nucleotides not matched to a gene: 3. The CDR3 loop spans 15 amino acids. CDR3 nucleotide sequence: TGTGCCAGCTCACGGGACAGCTATAGCAATCAGCCCCAGCATTTT. Translating it yields CASSRDSYSNQPQHF.

V gene TRBV11-2 combines with J gene TRBJ2-2; 14 bases match TRBD2. This CDR3 region has 18 residues. Germline CDR1 reads SGHAT; CDR2 reads FQNNGV. V trimming: 6 bases; J trimming: 5 bases; junction bases outside the gene matches: 11. CDR3 sequence reads: CASRFPGLAGARTGELFF. The CDR3 region has the DNA TGTGCCAGCAGGTTTCCGGGACTAGCGGGAGCAAGGACCGGGGAGCTGTTTTTT.

This chain joins TRBV6-5 and TRBJ2-1, with 9 bases lining up with TRBD2. The germline V gene has CDR1 MNHEY and CDR2 SVGAGI. V shed 6 bases, J shed 7 bases, and the junction held 4 bases outside the gene matches. The CDR3 covers 13 residues. CDR3 protein: CASRLSGRNEQFF. The CDR3 DNA reads as TGTGCCAGCAGACTTAGCGGGAGAAATGAGCAGTTCTTC.

The rearrangement uses TRBV27 and TRBJ1-4; TRBD1 aligns across 7 bases. Germline V lookup: CDR1 MNHEY, CDR2 SMNVEV (reference sequence). The CDR3 runs to 13 residues. V trimming: 5 bases; J trimming: 7 bases; junction bases outside the gene matches: 4. The CDR3, as DNA: TGTGCCAGCAGTACGCGACAGGGTGAAAAACTGTTTTTT. Its translation: CASSTRQGEKLFF.

CDR3 nucleotide sequence: TGTGCCAGCGCCCATGGCACAGGGGGGTACCAAGAGACCCAGTACTTC. Its protein product is CASAHGTGGYQETQYF. The rearrangement links TRBV27 to TRBJ2-5; 8 bases match TRBD1. Germline CDR1 reads MNHEY; CDR2 reads SMNVEV (reference sequence). The CDR3 contains 16 residues. V was pared by 8 bases and J by 0 bases, with 11 bases of the junction left unmatched.

The V call is TRBV7-9, the J call TRBJ2-1; 10 bases fit TRBD2. Germline CDR1 reads SEHNR; CDR2 reads FQNEAQ (reference sequence). CDR3 length: 18 residues. V shed 8 bases, J shed 6 bases, and the junction held 19 bases outside the gene matches. The CDR3 nucleotides read TGTGCCAGCGCAACTTCTTTTGGGTTAGCGGGAGGAATCAATGAGCAGTTCTTC. Its translation: CASATSFGLAGGINEQFF.

The chain joins TRBV7-9 to TRBJ1-1; 10 nucleotides agree with TRBD1. Germline assignment: CDR1 SEHNR and CDR2 FQNEAQ (reference sequence). The CDR3 has 15 amino acids. V gave up 5 bases and J gave up 7 bases; unmatched junction bases: 10. This CDR3 reads CASSPGTGVGIEAFF. The CDR3 DNA reads TGTGCCAGCAGCCCTGGGACAGGGGTCGGGATTGAAGCTTTCTTT.

The chain carries TRBV6-5 and TRBJ2-1; 9 nucleotides align to TRBD2. Germline V lookup: CDR1 MNHEY, CDR2 SVGAGI. V was pared by 2 bases and J by 9 bases, with 8 bases of the junction left unmatched. CDR3 length: 15 amino acids. The CDR3 here is CASSYEAGGGSEQFF. CDR3 in DNA: TGTGCCAGCAGTTACGAAGCGGGAGGAGGTAGTGAGCAGTTCTTC.

This chain links TRBV6-5 with TRBJ2-7; TRBD1 matches 9 bases. Germline-derived CDR1 and CDR2 are MNHEY and SVGAGI. Trimming at V came to 2 bases and at J to 4 bases, leaving 3 bases not matched to a gene. CDR3 size: 14 residues. CDR3 nucleotides: TGTGCCAGCAGTTACGGGGACAGGGTTTACGAGCAGTACTTC. Amino acids: CASSYGDRVYEQYF.

The chain links TRBV28 to TRBJ1-2, with 10 bases matching TRBD1. Germline V gene data show CDR1 as MDHEN and CDR2 as SYDVKM. V shed 9 bases, J shed 2 bases, and the junction held 6 bases outside the gene matches. CDR3 size: 14 residues. This CDR3 reads CASFSGQGNYGYTF. CDR3 nucleotides: TGTGCCAGTTTTTCGGGACAGGGGAACTATGGCTACACCTTC.

This chain connects TRBV15 to TRBJ2-7; 7 bases fit TRBD1. J was trimmed by 9 bases and V by 4 bases; bases with no gene match: 9. The germline CDR1 and CDR2 sequences are LNHNV and YYDKDF (reference sequence). The CDR3 runs 13 residues. DNA for the CDR3: TGTGCCACCAGCACCGGACAGGCGTCCGGGCAGTACTTC. It translates to CATSTGQASGQYF.

This chain joins TRBV30 and TRBJ1-1; 8 bases match TRBD1. Trimming cost V 6 bases and J 1 base; bases outside gene matches: 4. This CDR3 has 13 residues. Per the germline V gene, CDR1 is GTSNPN and CDR2 is SVGIG (reference sequence). The CDR3 loop is CACQGAGNTEAFF. The CDR3 nucleotides read TGTGCCTGTCAGGGGGCTGGGAACACTGAAGCTTTCTTT.

The V call is TRBV7-8, the J call TRBJ2-7, with 10 bases fitting TRBD1. CDR1 and CDR2 from the germline V gene are SGHVS and FQNEAQ. The V gene end was trimmed by 5 bases and the J gene end by 7 bases; junction bases not matched to a gene: 11. This CDR3 comprises 15 residues. The CDR3 is CASSDSRQGALEQYF. The CDR3 nucleotides are TGTGCCAGCAGCGACTCCCGACAGGGGGCGTTGGAGCAGTACTTC.

The V call is TRBV2, the J call TRBJ1-2, with 8 bases identical to TRBD1. The V segment lost 8 bases and the J segment 5 bases; nucleotides outside the gene matches: 7. This CDR3 contains 13 residues. CDR1 and CDR2 from the germline V gene are SNHLY and FYNNEI. The chain's CDR3 is CASGGQGGYGYTF. The CDR3 DNA follows: TGTGCCAGCGGAGGACAGGGCGGATATGGCTACACCTTC.

The CDR3 region is CASSLAEGELFF. CDR3 sequence (DNA): TGTGCCAGCAGCTTAGCAGAGGGGGAGCTGTTTTTT. J is TRBJ2-2 and V is TRBV7-9; D unclear. CDR3 length equals 12 residues. CDR1 SEHNR and CDR2 FQNEAQ come from the germline V gene (reference sequence). V was trimmed by 0 bases and J by 8 bases, leaving 4 bases between them.

V is TRBV7-2 and J is TRBJ2-1; D unresolved. V gave up 0 bases and J gave up 10 bases, with 10 bases separating them. This CDR3 has 13 amino acids. Per germline, CDR1 SGHTA and CDR2 FQGNSA. The CDR3 sequence: CASSLASGFEQFF. The CDR3 nucleotides read TGTGCCAGCAGCTTAGCGTCCGGGTTCGAGCAGTTCTTC.

The V call is TRBV28, the J call TRBJ2-7; 12 bases are a match to TRBD1. The CDR3 is 15 residues long. After removal of 4 bases from V and 5 bases from J, the junction contained 6 bases not matched to a gene. Looked up from germline, CDR1 is MDHEN and CDR2 is SYDVKM. The CDR3 coding sequence is TGTGCCAGCAGTTCTCCCGGGACAGGGGGCAACGAGCAGTACTTC. Protein sequence: CASSSPGTGGNEQYF.

The chain couples TRBV7-9 to TRBJ1-1; D perhaps matches TRBD1 (6 bases). This CDR3 region has 16 residues. Trimming stripped 1 base from V and 0 bases from J, with 12 bases between. Germline V gene data show CDR1 as SEHNR and CDR2 as FQNEAQ (reference sequence). The CDR3 sequence: CASSLGGGGVNTEAFF. CDR3 coding DNA: TGTGCCAGCAGCTTAGGTGGGGGCGGCGTGAACACTGAAGCTTTCTTT.

The chain joins TRBV30 to TRBJ1-2, with TRBD1 identical over 8 bases. The germline V gene has CDR1 GTSNPN and CDR2 SVGIG (reference sequence). The CDR3 consists of 14 residues. Unmatched junction bases numbered 10, after V lost 3 bases and J lost 7 bases. The CDR3 sequence is CAWSRDRFSAGYTF. In DNA, the CDR3 is TGTGCCTGGAGCCGGGACAGGTTTTCGGCTGGCTACACCTTC.